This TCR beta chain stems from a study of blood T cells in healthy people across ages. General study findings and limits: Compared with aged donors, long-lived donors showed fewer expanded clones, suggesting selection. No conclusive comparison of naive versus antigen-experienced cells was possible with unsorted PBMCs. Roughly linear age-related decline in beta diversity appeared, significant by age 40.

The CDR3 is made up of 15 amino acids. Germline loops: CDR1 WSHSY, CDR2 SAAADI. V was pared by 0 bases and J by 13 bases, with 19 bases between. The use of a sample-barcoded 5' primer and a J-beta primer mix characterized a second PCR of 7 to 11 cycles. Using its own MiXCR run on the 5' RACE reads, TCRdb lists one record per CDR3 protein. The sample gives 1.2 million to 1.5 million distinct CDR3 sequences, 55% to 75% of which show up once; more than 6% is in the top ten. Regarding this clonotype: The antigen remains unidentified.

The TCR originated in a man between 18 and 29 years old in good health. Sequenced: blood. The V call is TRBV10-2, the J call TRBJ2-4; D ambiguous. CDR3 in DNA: TGCGCCAGCAGTGAGTCGAACAAGGCCTTATTGGGGCAGTACTTC. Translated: CASSESNKALLGQYF.